This T cell receptor beta chain stems from a study of blood T cell repertoires in COVID-19. Authors' processing steps: Reference gene primer amplification yielded estimated nucleated cell counts. Measured with immunoSEQ multiplex PCR; TCRdb has only the in-frame clones, and not every one. The V and J calls and clone size were taken over from that table, and D and trimming were inferred from the DNA. Of 430,000 or so clones in the sample, roughly 90% were seen once. Germline V lookup: CDR1 KGHDR, CDR2 SFDVKD. This CDR3 spans 17 amino acids. V dropped 6 bases and J dropped 2 bases, with 19 bases sitting between them. Membership in each cohort depended on participant-reported clinical history.

The TCR sequence derives from a woman in her forties who had recovered from COVID-19. This chain connects TRBV24-1 to TRBJ1-5; D gene ambiguous. Sequences were obtained from PBMCs or T cells enriched from blood (not recorded which). The CDR3 reads CATSISVGGEGNQPQHF. CDR3 DNA: TGTGCCACCAGTATCAGCGTGGGTGGTGAAGGCAATCAGCCCCAGCATTTT.